The clone carrying this TCR beta chain was seen just once. The cohort comprised adults aged about 18 to 100 years residing in approximately 25 US areas. Participant-given clinical history determined each cohort assignment. Germline CDR1 and CDR2: MNHEY and SVGEGT. Trimming stripped 5 bases from V and 1 base from J, with 11 bases between. This CDR3 has 15 residues. The data belong to a study of blood T cell repertoires in COVID-19. Study overall: The United States, Italy and Spain supplied acute and convalescent COVID-19 samples.

The assay was immunoSEQ multiplex PCR, and TCRdb's table has in-frame clones only and misses some. The sample holds around 250,000 clones; 70% to 90% are singletons and the top ten take around 16%. The clonotype was recovered from a man between 18 and 35 years old who had recovered from COVID-19. Sequenced material: PBMCs or T cells enriched from blood (not recorded which). J is TRBJ2-2 and V is TRBV6-2 or TRBV6-3, with D unresolved. CDR3 DNA: TGTGCCAGCAGTGCCCTTGGAGAGAACACCGGGGAGCTGTTTTTT. Protein: CASSALGENTGELFF.